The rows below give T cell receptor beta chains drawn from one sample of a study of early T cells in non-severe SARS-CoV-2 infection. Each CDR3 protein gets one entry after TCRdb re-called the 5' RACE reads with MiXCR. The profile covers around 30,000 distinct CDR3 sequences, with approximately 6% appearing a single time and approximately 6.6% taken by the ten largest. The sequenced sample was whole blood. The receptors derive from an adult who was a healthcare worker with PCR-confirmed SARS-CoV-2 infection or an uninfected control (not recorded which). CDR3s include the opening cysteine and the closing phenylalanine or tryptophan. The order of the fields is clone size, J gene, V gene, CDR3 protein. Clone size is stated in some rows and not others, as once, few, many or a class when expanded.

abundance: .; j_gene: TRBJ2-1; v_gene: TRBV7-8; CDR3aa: CASSPGQGSYNEQFF
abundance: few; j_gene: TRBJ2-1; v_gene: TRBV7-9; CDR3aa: CASSFVGNEQFF
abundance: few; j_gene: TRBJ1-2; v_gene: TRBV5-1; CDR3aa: CASSSGTGRLGYTF
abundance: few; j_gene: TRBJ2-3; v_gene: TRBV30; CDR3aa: CAWSPKQDTQYF
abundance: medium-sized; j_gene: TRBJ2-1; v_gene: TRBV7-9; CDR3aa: CASSFPLDEQFF
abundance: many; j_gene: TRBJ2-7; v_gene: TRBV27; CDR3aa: CASRGLASYEQYF
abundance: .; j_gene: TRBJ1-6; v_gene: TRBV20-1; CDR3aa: CSASGTGVLNSPLHF
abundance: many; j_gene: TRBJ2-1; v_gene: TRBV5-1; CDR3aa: CASSLAGGIDEQFF
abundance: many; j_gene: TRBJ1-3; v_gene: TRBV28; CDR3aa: CASSPPLGEGNTIYF
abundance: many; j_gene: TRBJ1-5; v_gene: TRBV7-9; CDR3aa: CASSLGGYQPQHF
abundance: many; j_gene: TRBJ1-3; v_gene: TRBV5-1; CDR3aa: CASSFATASSGNTIYF
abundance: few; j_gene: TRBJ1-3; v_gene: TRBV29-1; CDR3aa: CSAVSGTAGNTIYF
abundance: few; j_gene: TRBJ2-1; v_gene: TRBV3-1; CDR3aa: CASSDRGYNEQFF
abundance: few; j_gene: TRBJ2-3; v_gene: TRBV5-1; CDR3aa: CASRQGGTDTQYF
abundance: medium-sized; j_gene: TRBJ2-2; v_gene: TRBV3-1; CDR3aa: CASSQSPEPTGELFF
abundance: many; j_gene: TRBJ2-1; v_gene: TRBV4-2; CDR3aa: CASSKGGSYNEQFF
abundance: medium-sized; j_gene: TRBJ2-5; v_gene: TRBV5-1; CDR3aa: CASSLGDRDQETQYF
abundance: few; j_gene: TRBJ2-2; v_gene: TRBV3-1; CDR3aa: CASSQAVRAGELFF
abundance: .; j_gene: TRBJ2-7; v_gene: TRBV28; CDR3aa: CASRPMMGQGREQYF
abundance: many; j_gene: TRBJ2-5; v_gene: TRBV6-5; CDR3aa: CASRPINQETQYF
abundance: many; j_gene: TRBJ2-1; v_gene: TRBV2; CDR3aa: CASSADQSDEQFF
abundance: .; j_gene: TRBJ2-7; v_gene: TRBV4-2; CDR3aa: CASSQLLGTSAYEQYF
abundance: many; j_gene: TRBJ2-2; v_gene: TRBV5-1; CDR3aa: CASSLVDTGELFF
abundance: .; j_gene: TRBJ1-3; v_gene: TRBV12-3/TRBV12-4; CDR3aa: CASSPTGGSGNTIYF
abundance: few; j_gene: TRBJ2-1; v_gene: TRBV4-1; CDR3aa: CASSQGTSGRDEQFF
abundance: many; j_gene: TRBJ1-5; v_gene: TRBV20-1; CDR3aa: CSAGDSRQPQHF
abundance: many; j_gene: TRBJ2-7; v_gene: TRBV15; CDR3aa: CATSRGGEQYF
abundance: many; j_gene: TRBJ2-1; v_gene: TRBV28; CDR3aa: CASSLRNEQFF
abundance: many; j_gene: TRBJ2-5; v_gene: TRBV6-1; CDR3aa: CASSEAAWGTQYF
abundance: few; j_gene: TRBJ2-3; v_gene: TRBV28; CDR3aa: CASSLMGHRVRTDTQYF
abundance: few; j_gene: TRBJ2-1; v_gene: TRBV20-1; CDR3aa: CSASRGGSINEQFF
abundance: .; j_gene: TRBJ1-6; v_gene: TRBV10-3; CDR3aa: CAIRARAGGHSPLHF
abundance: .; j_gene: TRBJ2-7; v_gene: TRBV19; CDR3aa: CASSARDSSYEQYF
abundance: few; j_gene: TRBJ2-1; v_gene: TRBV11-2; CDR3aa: CASSPVRGRGYNEQFF
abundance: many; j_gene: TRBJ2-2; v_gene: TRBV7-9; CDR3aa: CASSEAAGELFF
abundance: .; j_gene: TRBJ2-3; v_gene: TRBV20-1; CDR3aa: CSARSGDTQYF
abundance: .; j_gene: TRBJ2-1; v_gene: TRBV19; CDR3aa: CASSGGQHEQFF
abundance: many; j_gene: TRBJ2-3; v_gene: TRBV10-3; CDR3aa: CAARDRGSTDTQYF
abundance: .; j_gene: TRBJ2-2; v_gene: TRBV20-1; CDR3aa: CSAPRGIANTGELFF
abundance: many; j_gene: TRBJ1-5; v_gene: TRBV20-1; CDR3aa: CSAEQGGQPQHF
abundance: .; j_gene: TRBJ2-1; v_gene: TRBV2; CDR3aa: CASSPRTSGWGEQFF
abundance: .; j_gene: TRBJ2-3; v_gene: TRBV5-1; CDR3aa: CASSPDRTDTQYF
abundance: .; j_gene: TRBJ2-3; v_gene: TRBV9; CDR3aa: CASSVDSTGGLIDTQYF
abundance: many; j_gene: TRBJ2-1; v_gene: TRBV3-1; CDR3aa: CASSQEVGRYFNEQFF
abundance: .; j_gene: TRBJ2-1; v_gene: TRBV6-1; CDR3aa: CASSESPREQFF
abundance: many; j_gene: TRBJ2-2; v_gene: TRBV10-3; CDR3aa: CAISAPNTGELFF
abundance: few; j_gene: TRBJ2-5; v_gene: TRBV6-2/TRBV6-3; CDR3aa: CATRTIGPPAETQYF
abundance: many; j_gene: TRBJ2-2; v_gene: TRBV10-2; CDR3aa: CASRGTGELFF
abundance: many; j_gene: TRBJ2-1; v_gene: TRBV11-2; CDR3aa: CASSLAGNYNEQFF
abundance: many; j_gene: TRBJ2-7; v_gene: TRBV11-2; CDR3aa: CASSLQQFSYEQYF
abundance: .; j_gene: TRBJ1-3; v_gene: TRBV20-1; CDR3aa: CSARRDNGNTIYF
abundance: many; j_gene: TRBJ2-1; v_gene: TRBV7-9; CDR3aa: CASSWGANEQFF